This TCR beta chain was retrieved from a study of patients and donors after allogeneic stem cell transplantation. The V gene's germline CDR1 is MNHEY and CDR2 SVGEGT. This CDR3 spans 11 amino acids. V lost 5 bases and J 2 bases, leaving 4 bases between the germline ends. TCRdb recomputed calls from the RT-PCR reads with MiXCR, one row per CDR3 protein. The profile shows over 10,000 distinct CDR3 sequences, around 25% of them singletons. There are a few counts of this clonotype. This receptor was identified in a human donor who was either an allogeneic HSCT recipient or a stem cell or donor lymphocyte infusion donor (not recorded which). It is not recorded whose cells these are; they may come from a transplant donor. The V and J genes are TRBV6-2 or TRBV6-3 and TRBJ2-7, with no clear D. The sequenced sample consisted of blood, either unsorted or a sorted T cell fraction (not recorded which). As DNA, the CDR3 is TGTGCCAGCAGTGAGACCTACGAGCAGTACTTC. It codes for CASSETYEQYF.